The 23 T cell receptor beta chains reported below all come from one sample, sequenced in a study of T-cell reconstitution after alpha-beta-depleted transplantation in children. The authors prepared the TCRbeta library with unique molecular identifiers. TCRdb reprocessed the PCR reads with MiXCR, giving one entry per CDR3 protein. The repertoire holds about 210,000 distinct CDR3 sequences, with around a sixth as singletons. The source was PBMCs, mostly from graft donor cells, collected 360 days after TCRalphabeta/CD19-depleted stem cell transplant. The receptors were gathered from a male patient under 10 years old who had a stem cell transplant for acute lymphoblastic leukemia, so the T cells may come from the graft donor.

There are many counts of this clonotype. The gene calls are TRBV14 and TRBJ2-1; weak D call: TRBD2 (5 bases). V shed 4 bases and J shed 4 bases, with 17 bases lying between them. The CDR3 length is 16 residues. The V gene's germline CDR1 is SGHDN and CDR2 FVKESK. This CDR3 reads CASSPVPGWSYNEQFF. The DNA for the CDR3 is TGTGCCAGCAGCCCCGTCCCGGGATGGAGTTACAATGAGCAGTTCTTC.

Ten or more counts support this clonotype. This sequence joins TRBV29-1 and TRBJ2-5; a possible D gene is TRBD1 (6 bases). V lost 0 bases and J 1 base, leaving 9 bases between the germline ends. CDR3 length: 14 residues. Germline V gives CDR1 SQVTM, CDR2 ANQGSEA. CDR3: CSVEDLDSQETQYF. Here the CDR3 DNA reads TGCAGCGTTGAAGATCTGGACAGCCAAGAGACCCAGTACTTC.

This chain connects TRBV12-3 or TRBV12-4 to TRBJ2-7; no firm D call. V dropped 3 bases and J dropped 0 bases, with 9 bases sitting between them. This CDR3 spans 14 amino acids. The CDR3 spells CASSFTESSYEQYF. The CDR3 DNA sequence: TGTGCCAGCAGTTTTACGGAGAGCTCCTACGAGCAGTACTTC.

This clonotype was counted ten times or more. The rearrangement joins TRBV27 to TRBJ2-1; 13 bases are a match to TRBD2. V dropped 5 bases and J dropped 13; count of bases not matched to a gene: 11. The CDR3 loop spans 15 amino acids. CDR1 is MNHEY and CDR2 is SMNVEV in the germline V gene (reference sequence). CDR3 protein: CASSLGLAGARTQFF. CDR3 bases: TGTGCCAGCAGTCTCGGACTAGCGGGAGCGCGAACCCAGTTCTTC.

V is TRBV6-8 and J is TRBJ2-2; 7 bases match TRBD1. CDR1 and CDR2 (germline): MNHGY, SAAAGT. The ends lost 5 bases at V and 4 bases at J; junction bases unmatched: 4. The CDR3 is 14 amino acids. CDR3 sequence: CASSRSGGTGELFF. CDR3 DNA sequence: TGTGCCAGCAGTCGCTCAGGGGGCACCGGGGAGCTGTTTTTT.

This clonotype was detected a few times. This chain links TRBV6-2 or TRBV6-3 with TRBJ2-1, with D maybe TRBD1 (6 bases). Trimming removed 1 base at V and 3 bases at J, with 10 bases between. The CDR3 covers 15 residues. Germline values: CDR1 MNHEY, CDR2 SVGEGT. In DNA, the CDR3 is TGTGCCAGCAGTTACTACCGGGACAACTACAATGAGCAGTTCTTC. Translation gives CASSYYRDNYNEQFF.

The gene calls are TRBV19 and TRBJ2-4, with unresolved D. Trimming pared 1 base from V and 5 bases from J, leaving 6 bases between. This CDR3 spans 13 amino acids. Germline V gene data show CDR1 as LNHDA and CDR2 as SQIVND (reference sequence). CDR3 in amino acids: CASSIARENIQYF. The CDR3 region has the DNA TGTGCCAGTAGTATAGCAAGAGAAAACATTCAGTACTTC.

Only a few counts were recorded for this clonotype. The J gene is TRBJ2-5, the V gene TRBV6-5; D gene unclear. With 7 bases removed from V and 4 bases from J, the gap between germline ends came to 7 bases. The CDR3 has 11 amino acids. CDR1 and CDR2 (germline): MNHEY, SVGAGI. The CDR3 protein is CASTHRETQYF. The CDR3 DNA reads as TGTGCCAGCACACACCGAGAGACCCAGTACTTC.

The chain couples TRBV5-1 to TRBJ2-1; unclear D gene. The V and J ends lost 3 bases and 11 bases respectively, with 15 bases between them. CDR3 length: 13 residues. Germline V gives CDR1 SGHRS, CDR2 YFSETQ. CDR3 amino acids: CASSSHFGVQQFF. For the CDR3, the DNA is TGCGCCAGCAGCTCCCACTTTGGTGTTCAGCAGTTCTTC.

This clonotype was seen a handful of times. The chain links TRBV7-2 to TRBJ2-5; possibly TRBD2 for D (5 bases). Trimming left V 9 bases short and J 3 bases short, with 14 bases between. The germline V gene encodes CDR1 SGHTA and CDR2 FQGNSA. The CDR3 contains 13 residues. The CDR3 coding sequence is TGTGCCAGTACGAGCGGAAATAAAGAGACCCAGTACTTC. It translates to CASTSGNKETQYF.

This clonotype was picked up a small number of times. This CDR3 reads CASTGTGAIVANQPQHF. The CDR3 region has the DNA TGTGCCAGCACCGGGACAGGGGCGATCGTAGCAAATCAGCCCCAGCATTTT. The J gene is TRBJ1-5, the V gene TRBV12-3 or TRBV12-4, with 10 bases fitting TRBD1. Unmatched junction bases numbered 13, after V lost 7 bases and J lost 4 bases. This CDR3 is built from 17 residues.

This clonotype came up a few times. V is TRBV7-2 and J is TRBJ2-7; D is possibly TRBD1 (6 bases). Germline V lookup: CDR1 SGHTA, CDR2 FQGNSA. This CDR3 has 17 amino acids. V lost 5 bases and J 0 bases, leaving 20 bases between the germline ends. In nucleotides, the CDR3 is TGTGCCAGCAGCGCCCATGGATTTCCGACAGGCTCCTACGAGCAGTACTTC. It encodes CASSAHGFPTGSYEQYF.

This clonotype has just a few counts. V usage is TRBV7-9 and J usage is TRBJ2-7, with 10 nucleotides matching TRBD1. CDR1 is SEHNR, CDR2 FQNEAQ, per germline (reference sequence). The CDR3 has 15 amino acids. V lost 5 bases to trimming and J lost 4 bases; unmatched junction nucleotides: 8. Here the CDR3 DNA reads TGTGCCAGCAGCACACGACAGGGGGCGATTTACGAGCAGTACTTC. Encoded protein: CASSTRQGAIYEQYF.

This chain's CDR3 is CASSPQQGYTF. The CDR3 nucleotides are TGTGCCAGCAGCCCCCAGCAGGGCTACACCTTC. The chain combines TRBV12-3 or TRBV12-4 with TRBJ1-2; no definite D call. CDR3 length: 11 amino acids. V lost 6 bases to trimming and J lost 8 bases, with 10 bases between them.

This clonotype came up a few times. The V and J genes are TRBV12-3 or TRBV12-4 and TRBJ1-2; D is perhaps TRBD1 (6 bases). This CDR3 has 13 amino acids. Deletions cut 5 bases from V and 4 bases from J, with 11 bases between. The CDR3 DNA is TGTGCCAGCAGTGACACAGGGTTCTATGGCTACACCTTC. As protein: CASSDTGFYGYTF.

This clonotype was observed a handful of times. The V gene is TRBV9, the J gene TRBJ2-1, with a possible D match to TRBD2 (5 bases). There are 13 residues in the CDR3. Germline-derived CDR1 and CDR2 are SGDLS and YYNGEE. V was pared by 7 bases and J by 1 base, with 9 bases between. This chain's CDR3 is CASARGSYNEQFF. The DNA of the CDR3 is TGTGCCAGCGCCCGGGGTTCCTACAATGAGCAGTTCTTC.

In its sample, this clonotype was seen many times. CDR3 residues: CSVNSGTAYNEQFF. CDR3 DNA sequence: TGCAGCGTCAATTCCGGGACAGCCTACAATGAGCAGTTCTTC. This chain joins TRBV29-1 and TRBJ2-1; 7 bases agree with TRBD1. Germline-derived CDR1 and CDR2 are SQVTM and ANQGSEA. V shed 6 bases and J 2 bases; nucleotides not matched to a gene: 7. The CDR3 spans 14 residues.

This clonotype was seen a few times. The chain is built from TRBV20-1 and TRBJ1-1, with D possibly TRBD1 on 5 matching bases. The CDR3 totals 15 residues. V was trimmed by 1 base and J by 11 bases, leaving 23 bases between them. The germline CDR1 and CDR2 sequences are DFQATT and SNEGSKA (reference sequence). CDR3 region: CSARGPDRLRLRAFF. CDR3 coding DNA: TGCAGTGCTAGAGGGCCTGACAGATTACGCCTGAGGGCTTTCTTT.

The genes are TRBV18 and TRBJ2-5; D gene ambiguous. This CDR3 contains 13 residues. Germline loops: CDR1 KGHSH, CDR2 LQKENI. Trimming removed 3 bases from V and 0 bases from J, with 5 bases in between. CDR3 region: CASSPLDQETQYF. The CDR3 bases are TGTGCCAGCTCACCGCTAGACCAAGAGACCCAGTACTTC.

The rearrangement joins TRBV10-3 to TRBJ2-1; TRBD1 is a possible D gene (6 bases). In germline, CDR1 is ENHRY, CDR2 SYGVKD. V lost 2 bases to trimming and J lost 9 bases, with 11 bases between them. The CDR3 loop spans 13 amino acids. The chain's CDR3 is CAISEQGNAEQFF. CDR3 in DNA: TGTGCCATCAGTGAGCAGGGGAACGCTGAGCAGTTCTTC.

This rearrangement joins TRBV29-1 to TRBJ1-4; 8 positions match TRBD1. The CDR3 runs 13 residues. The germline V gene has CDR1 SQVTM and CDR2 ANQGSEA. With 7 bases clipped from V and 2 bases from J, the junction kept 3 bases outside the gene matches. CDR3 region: CSGRQGTNEKLFF. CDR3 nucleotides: TGCAGCGGACGACAGGGGACTAATGAAAAACTGTTTTTT.

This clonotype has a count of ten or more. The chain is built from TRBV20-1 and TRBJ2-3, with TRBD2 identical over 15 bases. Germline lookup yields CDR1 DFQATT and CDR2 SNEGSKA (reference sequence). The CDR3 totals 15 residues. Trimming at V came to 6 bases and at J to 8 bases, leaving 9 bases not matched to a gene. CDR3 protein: CSAGGTSGGFGTQYF. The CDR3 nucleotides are TGCAGTGCGGGCGGGACTAGCGGGGGGTTTGGTACGCAGTATTTT.

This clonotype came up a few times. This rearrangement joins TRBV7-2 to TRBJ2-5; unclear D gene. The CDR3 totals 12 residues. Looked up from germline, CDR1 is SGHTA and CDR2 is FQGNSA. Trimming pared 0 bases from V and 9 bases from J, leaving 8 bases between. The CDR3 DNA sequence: TGTGCCAGCAGCTTAGCCCCCTGGGCCCAGTACTTC. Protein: CASSLAPWAQYF.